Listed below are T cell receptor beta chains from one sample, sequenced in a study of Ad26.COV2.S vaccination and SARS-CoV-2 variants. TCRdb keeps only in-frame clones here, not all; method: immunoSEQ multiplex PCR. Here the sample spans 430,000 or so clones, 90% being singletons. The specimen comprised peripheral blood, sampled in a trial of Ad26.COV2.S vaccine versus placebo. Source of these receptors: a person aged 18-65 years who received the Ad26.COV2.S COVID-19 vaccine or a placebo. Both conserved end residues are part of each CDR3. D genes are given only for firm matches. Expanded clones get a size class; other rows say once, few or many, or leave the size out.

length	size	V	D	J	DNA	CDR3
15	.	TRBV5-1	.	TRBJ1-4	TGCGCCAGCAGCCCCAGGACAGCAACTAATGAAAAACTGTTTTTT	CASSPRTATNEKLFF
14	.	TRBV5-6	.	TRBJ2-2	TGTGCCAGCAGCTCTTTAGCGAACACCGGGGAGCTGTTTTTT	CASSSLANTGELFF
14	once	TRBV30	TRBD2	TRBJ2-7	TGTGCCTGGAGGTTAGCGGGAGGTCAGGGCGAGCAGTACTTC	CAWRLAGGQGEQYF
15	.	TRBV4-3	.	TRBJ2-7	TGCGCCAGCAGCCAAGGCTTCGACATAACCTACGAGCAGTACTTC	CASSQGFDITYEQYF
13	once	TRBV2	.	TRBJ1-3	TGTGCCAGCAGTGCCCACGAAGGAACCACCATATATTTT	CASSAHEGTTIYF
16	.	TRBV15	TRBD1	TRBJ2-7	TGTGCCACCAGCAGAGATCTGGCAGGGGGCTTTCGGGAGCAGTACTTC	CATSRDLAGGFREQYF
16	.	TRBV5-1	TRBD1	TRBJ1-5	TGCGCCAGCACTACGGGCCTCGTGAACAGGGGTCAGCCCCAGCATTTT	CASTTGLVNRGQPQHF
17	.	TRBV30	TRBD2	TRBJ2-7	TGTGCCTGGAGTGTTAGTCGGACTAGCGGGAGGGTTTACGAGCAGTACTTC	CAWSVSRTSGRVYEQYF
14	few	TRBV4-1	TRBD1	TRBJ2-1	TGCGCCAGCAGCCACGCACAGGGGCGGAATGAGCAGTTCTTC	CASSHAQGRNEQFF
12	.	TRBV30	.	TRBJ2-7	TGTGCCTGGAGTGTTGAGGGATACGAGCAGTACTTC	CAWSVEGYEQYF
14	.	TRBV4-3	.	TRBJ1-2	TGCGCCAGCAGCCAAGATGGCCCAGCTTATGGCTACACCTTC	CASSQDGPAYGYTF
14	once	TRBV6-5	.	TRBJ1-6	TGTGCCAGCAGGCCAAGCGGGGTTAATTCACCCCTCCACTTT	CASRPSGVNSPLHF
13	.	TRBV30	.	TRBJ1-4	TGTGCCTGGACGGGGGGACCTAATGAAAAACTGTTTTTT	CAWTGGPNEKLFF
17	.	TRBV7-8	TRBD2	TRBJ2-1	TGTGCCAGCAGCTTAGGGACGACTAGCGGGACTTGGGATGAGCAGTTCTTC	CASSLGTTSGTWDEQFF
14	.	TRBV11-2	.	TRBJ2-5	TGTGCCAGCAGCTTATCCGCGGGGCAAGAGACCCAGTACTTC	CASSLSAGQETQYF
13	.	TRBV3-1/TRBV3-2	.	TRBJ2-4	TGTGCCAGCAGCCAAGGGCAGGGGGGCATTCAGTACTTC	CASSQGQGGIQYF
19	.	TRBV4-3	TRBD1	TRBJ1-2	TGCGCCAGCAGCCAAGATTGGGCGGGACAGACCCCAAATAACTATGGCTACACCTTC	CASSQDWAGQTPNNYGYTF
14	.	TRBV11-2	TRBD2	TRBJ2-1	TGTGCCAGCAGCTTCCGGACTAGCCGGGATGAGCAGTTCTTC	CASSFRTSRDEQFF
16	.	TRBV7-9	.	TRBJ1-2	TGTGCCAGCAGCTTAGGTGGGCAGGGGATTAACTATGGCTACACCTTC	CASSLGGQGINYGYTF
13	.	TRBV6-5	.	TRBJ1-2	TGTGCCAGCAGGCCCACTCCTAACTATGGCTACACCTTC	CASRPTPNYGYTF
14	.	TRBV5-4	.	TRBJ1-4	TGTGCCAGCAGCTTACAGGAGGCTAATGAAAAACTGTTTTTT	CASSLQEANEKLFF
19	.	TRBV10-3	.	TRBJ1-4	TGTGCCATCAGTGAGGGACAGTTTGGATTCGGTGGGACTAATGAAAAACTGTTTTTT	CAISEGQFGFGGTNEKLFF
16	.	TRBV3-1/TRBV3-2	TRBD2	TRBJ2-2	TGTGCCAGCAGCCATGAACAGACTAGCGGATTACCGGAGCTGTTTTTT	CASSHEQTSGLPELFF
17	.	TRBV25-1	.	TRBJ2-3	TGTGCCAGCAGTCACTCCTTAGCGAGGCTCATCACAGATACGCAGTATTTT	CASSHSLARLITDTQYF
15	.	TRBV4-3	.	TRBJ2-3	TGCGCCAGCAGCCAAGACGGGCGGGCCGCAGATACGCAGTATTTT	CASSQDGRAADTQYF
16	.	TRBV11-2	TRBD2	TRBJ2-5	TGTGCCAGCAGCTCGGGACTAGCGGGGACCCTTGAGACCCAGTACTTC	CASSSGLAGTLETQYF
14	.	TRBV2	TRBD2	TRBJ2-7	TGTGCCAGCAGTGGACTAGCGGGTACCTACGAGCAGTACTTC	CASSGLAGTYEQYF
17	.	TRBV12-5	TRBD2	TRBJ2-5	TGTGCTAGTGGTCCCCGGGGGGGCTCATTCTCTCAAGAGACCCAGTACTTC	CASGPRGGSFSQETQYF
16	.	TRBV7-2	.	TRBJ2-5	TGTGCCAGCAGCTCTTTCTTACAGGGATCGAAGAGACCTCAGTACTTC	CASSSFLQGSKRPQYF
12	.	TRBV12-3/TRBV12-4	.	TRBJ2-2	TGTGCCAGCAGTTCGACCACCGGGGAGCTGTTTTTT	CASSSTTGELFF
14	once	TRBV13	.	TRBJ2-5	TGTGCCAGCAGTACATGGACACATCAAGAGACCCAGTACTTC	CASSTWTHQETQYF
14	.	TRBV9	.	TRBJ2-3	TGTGCCAGCAGCGTAGCGACGGGTATCGGTACGCAGTATTTT	CASSVATGIGTQYF
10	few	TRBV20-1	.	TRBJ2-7	TGCAGTGCTGCGGCTTACGAGCAGTACTTC	CSAAAYEQYF
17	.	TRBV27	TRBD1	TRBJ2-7	TGTGCCAGCAGTTTTCTCCTGACAGGGGGCCCTACCTACGAGCAGTACTTC	CASSFLLTGGPTYEQYF
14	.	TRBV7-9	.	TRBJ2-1	TGTGCCAGCAGCTTCTCCGGGACCGCGAATGAGCAGTTCTTC	CASSFSGTANEQFF
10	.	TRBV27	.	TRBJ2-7	TGTGCCAGCAGTTCCTACGAGCAGTACTTC	CASSSYEQYF
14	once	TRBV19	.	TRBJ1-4	TGTGCCAGTAGTTCGGACCTAGAAGAGGAAAAACTGTTTTTT	CASSSDLEEEKLFF
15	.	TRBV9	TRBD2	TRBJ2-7	TGTGCCAGCAGCGTCGGGACTAGCGGGGGCTACGAGCAGTACTTC	CASSVGTSGGYEQYF
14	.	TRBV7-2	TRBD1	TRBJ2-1	TGTGCCAGCAGCTCCCGACAGGGACCGGATGAGCAGTTCTTC	CASSSRQGPDEQFF
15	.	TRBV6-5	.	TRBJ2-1	TGTGCCAGCAGTTATCAGGGGCCACTTTACAATGAGCAGTTCTTC	CASSYQGPLYNEQFF